This paragraph reports one TCR beta chain. Its antigen is currently unknown. The repertoire was sequenced with immunoSEQ multiplex PCR; TCRdb's copy has only in-frame clones and lacks some. Seen here are hundreds of thousands of clones, roughly 70% observed once, and the top ten hold approximately 1.6%. Trimming at V came to 6 bases and at J to 6 bases, leaving 6 bases not matched to a gene. The CDR3 has 14 residues. CDR1 is MDHEN, CDR2 SYDVKM, per germline. The sample belongs to a study of shared clonotypes between healthy human individuals. Findings and caveats of the study: Estimated richness values were generally larger in naive subsets than in memory subsets.

This TCR was sampled from a woman aged 25 to 39 in good health. The genes are TRBV28 and TRBJ1-1; 11 nucleotides match TRBD1. Sequenced input: memory CD4+ T cells sorted from blood. This sample's subset: CD45RA-negative fraction. The CDR3 nucleotides read TGTGCCAGCAGACGGACAGGGGGCTCAGCTGAAGCTTTCTTT. Encoded protein: CASRRTGGSAEAFF.